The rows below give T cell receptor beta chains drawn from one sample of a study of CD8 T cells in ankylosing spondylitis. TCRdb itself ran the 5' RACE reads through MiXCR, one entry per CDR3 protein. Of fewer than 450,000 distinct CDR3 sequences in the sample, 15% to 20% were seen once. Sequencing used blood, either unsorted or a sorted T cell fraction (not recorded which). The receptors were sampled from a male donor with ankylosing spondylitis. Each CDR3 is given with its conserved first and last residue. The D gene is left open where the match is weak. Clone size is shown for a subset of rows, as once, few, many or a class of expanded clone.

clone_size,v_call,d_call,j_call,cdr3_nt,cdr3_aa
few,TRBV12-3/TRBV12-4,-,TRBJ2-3,TGTGCCAGCAGTTTAATAGCGTTGGCAGATACGCAGTATTTT,CASSLIALADTQYF
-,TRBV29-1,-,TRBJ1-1,TGCAGCGTTAAGCAGGGCATGAACACTGAAGCTTTCTTT,CSVKQGMNTEAFF
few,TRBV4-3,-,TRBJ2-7,TGCGCCAGCAGCCAGGGGGTGTGGGCAGGTGATATCTACGAGCAGTACTTC,CASSQGVWAGDIYEQYF
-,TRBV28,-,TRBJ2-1,TGTGCCAGCACCTCCCGTGGTGTTGAGCAGTTCTTC,CASTSRGVEQFF
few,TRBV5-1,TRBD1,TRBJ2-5,TGCGCCAGCAGCTCGACAGGGGGGATTTCAGAGACCCAGTACTTC,CASSSTGGISETQYF
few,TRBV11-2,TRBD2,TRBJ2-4,TGTGCCAGCAGCTCTGCTTCCGCGCCTAGCGGGATAAAAAACATTCAGTACTTC,CASSSASAPSGIKNIQYF
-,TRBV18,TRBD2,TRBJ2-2,TGTGCCAGCTCACCACTTAGTACTAGCGGGAACACCGGGGAGCTGTTTTTT,CASSPLSTSGNTGELFF
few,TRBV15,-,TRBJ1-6,TGTGCCACCAGCAGAGATCGGAGACAGAGCTCCTATAATTCACCCCTCCACTTT,CATSRDRRQSSYNSPLHF
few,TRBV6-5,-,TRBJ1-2,TGTGCCAGCAGTTACTCGATTTCCTGGGGAGGCTACACCTTC,CASSYSISWGGYTF
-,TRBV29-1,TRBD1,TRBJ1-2,TGCAGCGTTGAAGAGTTTGGTGGGACAGGGGGCTATGGCTACACCTTC,CSVEEFGGTGGYGYTF
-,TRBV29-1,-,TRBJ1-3,TGCAGCGTTGAACCGTCAGGGCCTGGAAACACCATATATTTT,CSVEPSGPGNTIYF
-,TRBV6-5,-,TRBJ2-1,TGTGCCAGCAGTTACCGGGCATACAATGAGCAGTTCTTC,CASSYRAYNEQFF
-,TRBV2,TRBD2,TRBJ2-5,TGTGCCAGCAGACTCGGGACTAGCGGGGCGGAGACCCAGTACTTC,CASRLGTSGAETQYF
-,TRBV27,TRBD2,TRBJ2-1,TGTGCCAGCAGTTTTTGGGGTCCTAGCGGGCGATTCAATGAGCAGTTCTTC,CASSFWGPSGRFNEQFF